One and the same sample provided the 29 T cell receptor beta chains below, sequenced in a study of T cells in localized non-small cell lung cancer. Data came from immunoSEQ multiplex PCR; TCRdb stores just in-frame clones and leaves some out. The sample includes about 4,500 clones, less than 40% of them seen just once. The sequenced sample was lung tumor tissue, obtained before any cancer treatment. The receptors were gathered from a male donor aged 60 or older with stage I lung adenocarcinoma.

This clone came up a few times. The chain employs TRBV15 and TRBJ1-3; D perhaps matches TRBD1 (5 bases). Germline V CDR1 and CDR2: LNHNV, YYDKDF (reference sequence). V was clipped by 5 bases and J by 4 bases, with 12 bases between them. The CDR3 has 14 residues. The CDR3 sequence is CATSGGTLGNTIYF. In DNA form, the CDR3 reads TGTGCCACCAGCGGCGGGACTTTGGGAAACACCATATATTTT.

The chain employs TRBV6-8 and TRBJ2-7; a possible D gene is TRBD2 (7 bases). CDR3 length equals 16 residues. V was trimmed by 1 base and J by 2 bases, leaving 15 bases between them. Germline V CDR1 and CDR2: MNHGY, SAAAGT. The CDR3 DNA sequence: TGTGCCAGCAGTTACTACAGGGAGGGTGGCGCCTACGAGCAGTACTTC. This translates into CASSYYREGGAYEQYF.

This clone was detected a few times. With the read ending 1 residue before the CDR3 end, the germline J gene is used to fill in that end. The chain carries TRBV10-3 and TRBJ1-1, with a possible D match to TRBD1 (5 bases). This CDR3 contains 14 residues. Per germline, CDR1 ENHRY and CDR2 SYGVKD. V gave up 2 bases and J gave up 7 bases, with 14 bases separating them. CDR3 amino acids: CAISEKGRDNEAFF. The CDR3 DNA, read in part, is TGTGCCATCAGTGAGAAGGGGCGCGATAATGAAGCTTTC.

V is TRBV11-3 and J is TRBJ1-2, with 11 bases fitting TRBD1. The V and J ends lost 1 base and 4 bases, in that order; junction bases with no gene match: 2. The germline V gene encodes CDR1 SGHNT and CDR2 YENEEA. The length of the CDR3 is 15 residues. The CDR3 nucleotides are TGTGCCAGCAGCTTAGTGGGACAGGGGGGCTATGGCTACACCTTC. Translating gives CASSLVGQGGYGYTF. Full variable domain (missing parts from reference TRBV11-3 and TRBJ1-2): EAGVVQSPRYKIIEKKQPVAFWCNPISGHNTLYWYLQNLGQGPELLIRYENEEAVDDSQLPKDRFSAERLKGVDSTLKIQPAELGDSAVYLCASSLVGQGGYGYTFGSGTRLTVV.

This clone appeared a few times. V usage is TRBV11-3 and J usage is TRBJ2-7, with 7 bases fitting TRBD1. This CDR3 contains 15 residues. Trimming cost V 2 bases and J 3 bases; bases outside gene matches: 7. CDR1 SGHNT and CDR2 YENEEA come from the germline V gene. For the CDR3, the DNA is TGTGCCAGCAGCTTAAAGACAGGGAATCTCTACGAGCAGTACTTC. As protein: CASSLKTGNLYEQYF.

The CDR3: CASNPGSSYNSPLHF. The CDR3 nucleotides read TGTGCCAGCAACCCAGGGAGCTCCTATAATTCACCCCTCCACTTT. The rearrangement links TRBV6-8 to TRBJ1-6, with D possibly being TRBD1 (5 bases). The CDR3 covers 15 residues. Germline V CDR1 and CDR2: MNHGY, SAAAGT. Trimming pared 7 bases from V and 0 bases from J, leaving 10 bases between.

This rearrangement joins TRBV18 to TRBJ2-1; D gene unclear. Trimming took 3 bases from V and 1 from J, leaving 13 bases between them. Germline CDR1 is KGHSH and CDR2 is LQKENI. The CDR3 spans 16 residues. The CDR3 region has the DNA TGTGCCAGCTCACCCAGAAACGTGGGTTCCTACAATGAGCAGTTCTTC. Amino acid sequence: CASSPRNVGSYNEQFF.

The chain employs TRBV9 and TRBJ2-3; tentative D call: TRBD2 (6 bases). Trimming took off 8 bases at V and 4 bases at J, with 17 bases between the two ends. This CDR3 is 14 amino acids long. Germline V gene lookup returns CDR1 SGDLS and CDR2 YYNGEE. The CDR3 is CARDGGKEADTQYF. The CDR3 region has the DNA TGTGCCAGAGACGGAGGGAAGGAGGCAGATACGCAGTATTTT. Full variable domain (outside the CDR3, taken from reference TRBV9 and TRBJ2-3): DSGVTQTPKHLITATGQRVTLRCSPRSGDLSVYWYQQSLDQGLQFLIQYYNGEERAKGNILERFSAQQFPDLHSELNLSSLELGDSALYFCARDGGKEADTQYFGPGTRLTVL.

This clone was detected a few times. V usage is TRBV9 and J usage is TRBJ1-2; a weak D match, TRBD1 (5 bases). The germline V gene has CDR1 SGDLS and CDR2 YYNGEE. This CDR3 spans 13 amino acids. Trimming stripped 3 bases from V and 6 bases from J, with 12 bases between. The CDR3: CASSGLRGDGYTF. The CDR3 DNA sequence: TGTGCCAGCAGCGGGCTGAGGGGTGATGGCTACACCTTC. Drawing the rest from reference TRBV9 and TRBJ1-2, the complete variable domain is DSGVTQTPKHLITATGQRVTLRCSPRSGDLSVYWYQQSLDQGLQFLIQYYNGEERAKGNILERFSAQQFPDLHSELNLSSLELGDSALYFCASSGLRGDGYTFGSGTRLTVV.

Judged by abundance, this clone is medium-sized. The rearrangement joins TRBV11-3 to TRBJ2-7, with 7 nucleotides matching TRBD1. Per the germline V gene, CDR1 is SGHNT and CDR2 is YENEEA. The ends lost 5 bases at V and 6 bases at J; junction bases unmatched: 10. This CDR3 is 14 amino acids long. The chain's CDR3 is CASSPETGQREQYF. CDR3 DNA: TGTGCCAGCAGCCCCGAGACAGGGCAACGCGAGCAGTACTTC.

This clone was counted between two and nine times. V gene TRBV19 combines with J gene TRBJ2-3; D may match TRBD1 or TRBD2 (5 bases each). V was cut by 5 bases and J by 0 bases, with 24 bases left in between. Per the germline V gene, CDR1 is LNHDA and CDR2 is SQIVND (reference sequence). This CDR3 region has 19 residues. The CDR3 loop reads CASSPGATYRGPSTDTQYF. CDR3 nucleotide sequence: TGTGCCAGTAGTCCCGGGGCCACATACCGGGGCCCTAGCACAGATACGCAGTATTTT.

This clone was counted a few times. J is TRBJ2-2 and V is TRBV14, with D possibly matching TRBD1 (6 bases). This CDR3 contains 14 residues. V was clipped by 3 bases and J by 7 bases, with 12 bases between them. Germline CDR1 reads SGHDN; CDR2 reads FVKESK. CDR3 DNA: TGTGCCAGCAGCCAGCTAACAGGGCGCGGGGAGCTGTTTTTT. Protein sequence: CASSQLTGRGELFF.

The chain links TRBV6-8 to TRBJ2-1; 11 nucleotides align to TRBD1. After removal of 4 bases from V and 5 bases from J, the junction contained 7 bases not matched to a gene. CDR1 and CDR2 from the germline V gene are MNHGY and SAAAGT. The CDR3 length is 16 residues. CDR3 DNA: TGTGCCAGCAGTTCAAAGGGGACAGGGGGTCACAATGAGCAGTTCTTC. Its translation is CASSSKGTGGHNEQFF.

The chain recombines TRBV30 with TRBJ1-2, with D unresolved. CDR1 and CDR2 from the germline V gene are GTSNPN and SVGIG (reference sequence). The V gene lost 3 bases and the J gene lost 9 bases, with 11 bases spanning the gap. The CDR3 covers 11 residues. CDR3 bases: TGTGCCTGGAGGGACGGTTCGAGCTACACCTTC. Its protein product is CAWRDGSSYTF.

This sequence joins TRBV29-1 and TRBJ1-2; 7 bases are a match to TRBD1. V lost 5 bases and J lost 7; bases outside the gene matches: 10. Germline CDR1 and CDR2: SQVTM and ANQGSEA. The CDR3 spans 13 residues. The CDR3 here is CSVPGGISGGYTF. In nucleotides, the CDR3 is TGCAGCGTTCCAGGGGGGATCTCGGGTGGCTACACCTTC.

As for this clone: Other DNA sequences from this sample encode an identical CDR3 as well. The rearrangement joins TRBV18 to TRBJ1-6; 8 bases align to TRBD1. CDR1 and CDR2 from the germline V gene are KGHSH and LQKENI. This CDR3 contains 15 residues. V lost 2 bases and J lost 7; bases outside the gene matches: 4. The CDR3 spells CASSPSGGANSPLHF. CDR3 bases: TGTGCCAGCTCACCATCAGGGGGCGCAAATTCACCCCTCCACTTT.

The CDR3 DNA is TGTGCCAGCAGTGTGAGGGACAGCCGGGAGACCCAGTACTTC. It translates to CASSVRDSRETQYF. The chain links TRBV25-1 to TRBJ2-5; 7 nucleotides line up with TRBD1. V shed 4 bases, J shed 5 bases, and the junction held 7 bases outside the gene matches. Germline V gene lookup returns CDR1 MGHDK and CDR2 SYGVNS. This CDR3 is 14 amino acids long.

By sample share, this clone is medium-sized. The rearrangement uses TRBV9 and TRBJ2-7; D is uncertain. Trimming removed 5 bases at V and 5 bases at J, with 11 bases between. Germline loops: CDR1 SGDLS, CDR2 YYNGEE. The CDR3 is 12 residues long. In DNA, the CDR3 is TGTGCCAGCAGTCCCAACGACAACGAGCAGTACTTC. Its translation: CASSPNDNEQYF.

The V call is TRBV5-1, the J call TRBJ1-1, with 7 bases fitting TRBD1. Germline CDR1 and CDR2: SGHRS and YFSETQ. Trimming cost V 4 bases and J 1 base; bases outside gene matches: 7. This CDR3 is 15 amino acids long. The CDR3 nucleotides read TGCGCCAGCAGCGGAAGGGGGCGTACGAACACTGAAGCTTTCTTT. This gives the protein CASSGRGRTNTEAFF.

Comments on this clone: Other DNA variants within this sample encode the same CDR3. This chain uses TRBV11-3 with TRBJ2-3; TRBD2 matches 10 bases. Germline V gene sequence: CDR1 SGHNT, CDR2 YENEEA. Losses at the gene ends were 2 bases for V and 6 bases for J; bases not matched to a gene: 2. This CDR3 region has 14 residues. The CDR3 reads CASSLSGGADTQYF. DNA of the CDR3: TGTGCCAGCAGCTTAAGCGGGGGGGCCGATACGCAGTATTTT.

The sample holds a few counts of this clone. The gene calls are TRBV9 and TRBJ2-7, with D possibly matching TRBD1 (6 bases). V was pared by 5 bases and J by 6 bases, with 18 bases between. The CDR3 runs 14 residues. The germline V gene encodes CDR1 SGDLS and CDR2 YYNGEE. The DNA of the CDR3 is TGTGCCAGCAGGAGGACAGTCTGGGCGTCCGAGCAGTACTTC. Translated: CASRRTVWASEQYF.

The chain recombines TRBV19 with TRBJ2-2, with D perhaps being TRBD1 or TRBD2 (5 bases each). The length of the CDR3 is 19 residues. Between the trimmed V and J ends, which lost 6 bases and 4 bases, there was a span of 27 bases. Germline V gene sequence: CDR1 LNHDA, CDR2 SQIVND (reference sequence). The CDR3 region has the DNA TGTGCCAGTAGCCCATTAATCCGGGACGGGGACGAGGGCACCGGGGAGCTGTTTTTT. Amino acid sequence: CASSPLIRDGDEGTGELFF.

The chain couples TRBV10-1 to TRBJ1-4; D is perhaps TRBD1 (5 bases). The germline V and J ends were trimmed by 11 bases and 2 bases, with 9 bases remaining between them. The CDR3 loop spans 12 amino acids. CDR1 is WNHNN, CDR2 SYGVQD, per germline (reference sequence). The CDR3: CAGGGTNEKLFF. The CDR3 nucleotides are TGCGCCGGTGGGGGGACTAATGAAAAACTGTTTTTT.

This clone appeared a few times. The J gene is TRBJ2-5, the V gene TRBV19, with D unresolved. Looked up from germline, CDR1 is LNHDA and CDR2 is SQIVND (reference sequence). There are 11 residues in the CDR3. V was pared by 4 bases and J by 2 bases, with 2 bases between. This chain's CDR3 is CASSTQETQYF. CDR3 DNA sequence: TGTGCCAGTAGTACGCAAGAGACCCAGTACTTC. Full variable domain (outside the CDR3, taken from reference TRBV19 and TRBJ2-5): DGGITQSPKYLFRKEGQNVTLSCEQNLNHDAMYWYRQDPGQGLRLIYYSQIVNDFQKGDIAEGYSVSREKKESFPLTVTSAQKNPTAFYLCASSTQETQYFGPGTRLLVL.

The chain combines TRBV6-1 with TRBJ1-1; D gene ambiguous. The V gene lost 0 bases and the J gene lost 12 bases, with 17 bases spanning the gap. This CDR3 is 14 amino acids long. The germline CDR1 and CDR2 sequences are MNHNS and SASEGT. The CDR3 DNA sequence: TGTGCCAGCAGTGAAGCGAAAGGATTTCTTTACCCTTTCTTT. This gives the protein CASSEAKGFLYPFF.

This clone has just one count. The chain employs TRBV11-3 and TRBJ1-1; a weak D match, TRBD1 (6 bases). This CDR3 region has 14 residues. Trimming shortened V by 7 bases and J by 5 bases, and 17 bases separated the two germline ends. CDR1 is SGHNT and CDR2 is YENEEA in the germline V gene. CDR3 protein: CASNFGGRTTEAFF. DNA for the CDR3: TGTGCCAGCAACTTCGGGGGCAGGACGACTGAAGCTTTCTTT.

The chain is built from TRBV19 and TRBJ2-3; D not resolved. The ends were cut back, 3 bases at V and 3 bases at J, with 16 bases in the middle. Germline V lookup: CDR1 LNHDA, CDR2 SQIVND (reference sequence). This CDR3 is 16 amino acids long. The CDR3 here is CASSIQVGDFTDTQYF. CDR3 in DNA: TGTGCCAGTAGTATCCAGGTCGGTGACTTTACAGATACGCAGTATTTT.

As DNA, the CDR3 is TGTGCCAGCAGAGGAAGACAGGGTAATTCACCCCTCCACTTT. This encodes CASRGRQGNSPLHF. V gene TRBV6-8 combines with J gene TRBJ1-6, with TRBD1 matching 7 bases. CDR1 and CDR2 (germline): MNHGY, SAAAGT. This CDR3 spans 14 amino acids. Trimming cost V 6 bases and J 6 bases; bases outside gene matches: 5.

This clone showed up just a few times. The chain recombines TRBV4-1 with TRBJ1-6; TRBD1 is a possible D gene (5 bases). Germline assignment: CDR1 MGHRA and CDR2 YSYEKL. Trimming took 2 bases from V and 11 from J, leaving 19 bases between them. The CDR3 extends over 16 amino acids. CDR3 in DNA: TGCGCCAGCAGCCAAAGTCTGGGGCGTACACCGGCACCCCTCCACTTT. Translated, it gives CASSQSLGRTPAPLHF.